The 26 T cell receptor beta chains presented below share a single source sample, sequenced in a study of shared T cell receptors in the human thymus. This table comes from immunoSEQ multiplex PCR, and its TCRdb copy is limited to in-frame clones, with some not included. Of around 340,000 clones in the sample, 95% were seen once. The specimen was thymocytes. These receptors originate from a human donor.

The rearrangement joins TRBV6-5 to TRBJ1-3; 9 bases agree with TRBD1. Germline V gene lookup returns CDR1 MNHEY and CDR2 SVGAGI. V lost 6 bases and J lost 4; bases outside the gene matches: 4. CDR3 length: 14 amino acids. The CDR3 is CASREGQGGNTIYF. The CDR3 coding sequence is TGTGCCAGCAGGGAGGGACAGGGAGGAAACACCATATATTTT.

This clone was observed once. The V call is TRBV4-1, the J call TRBJ2-1; the match to TRBD1 covers 10 bases. The CDR3 is 18 residues long. The V segment lost 0 bases and the J segment 6 bases; nucleotides outside the gene matches: 11. Germline assignment: CDR1 MGHRA and CDR2 YSYEKL. The CDR3 nucleotides are TGCGCCAGCAGCCAAGAACGATACGGGACAGGGGTTCCCAATGAGCAGTTCTTC. Translated: CASSQERYGTGVPNEQFF.

V is TRBV4-3 and J is TRBJ2-1; 8 positions agree with TRBD2. The germline V gene has CDR1 LGHNA and CDR2 YSLEER. The CDR3 spans 21 residues. V was clipped by 1 base and J by 3 bases; unmatched bases: 20. CDR3: CASSQGREGAGENLNYNEQFF. DNA of the CDR3: TGCGCCAGCAGCCAAGGCCGCGAGGGAGCGGGAGAGAACCTGAACTACAATGAGCAGTTCTTC.

This chain connects TRBV14 to TRBJ2-5; 14 nucleotides align to TRBD2. V lost 4 bases, J lost 5 bases, and 3 bases stayed unmatched. Germline assignment: CDR1 SGHDN and CDR2 FVKESK. The CDR3 covers 15 residues. The CDR3 loop reads CASSRGLAGDETQYF. The CDR3 DNA reads as TGTGCCAGCAGCCGGGGACTAGCGGGAGACGAGACCCAGTACTTC.

The chain combines TRBV6-4 with TRBJ1-3; weak D call: TRBD1 (6 bases). V dropped 4 bases and J dropped 8 bases, with 15 bases sitting between them. Germline assignment: CDR1 MRHNA and CDR2 SNTAGT. The CDR3 totals 14 residues. CDR3 sequence: CASSVSQGSHTIYF. The CDR3 region has the DNA TGTGCCAGCAGTGTTAGTCAGGGGTCGCACACCATATATTTT.

J is TRBJ2-1 and V is TRBV28, with TRBD1 identical over 7 bases. The length of the CDR3 is 16 residues. Germline V gene sequence: CDR1 MDHEN, CDR2 SYDVKM. V shed 1 base and J 8 bases; nucleotides not matched to a gene: 11. CDR3 nucleotides: TGTGCCAGCAGTTTATTGCCGGAGAACAGGGGTGATGAGCAGTTCTTC. This translates into CASSLLPENRGDEQFF.

This clone has just one count. The rearrangement uses TRBV27 and TRBJ1-5; D unclear. CDR1 is MNHEY, CDR2 SMNVEV, per germline (reference sequence). The CDR3 covers 16 residues. Trimming stripped 6 bases from V and 2 bases from J, with 17 bases between. The CDR3 region is CASSPFAPAGNQPQHF. The CDR3 bases are TGTGCCAGCAGCCCTTTCGCTCCCGCCGGCAATCAGCCCCAGCATTTT.

This clone is a singleton in its sample. V gene TRBV28 combines with J gene TRBJ2-1; 9 bases are a match to TRBD1. Trimming at V came to 2 bases and at J to 3 bases, leaving 11 bases not matched to a gene. This CDR3 is built from 18 residues. Germline V gene data show CDR1 as MDHEN and CDR2 as SYDVKM. For the CDR3, the DNA is TGTGCCAGCAGTTTACCGCGGACAGGGGTCGGGGGCTACAATGAGCAGTTCTTC. Its translation is CASSLPRTGVGGYNEQFF.

The V gene is TRBV7-9, the J gene TRBJ2-7; D unresolved. This CDR3 comprises 14 residues. CDR1 and CDR2 from the germline V gene are SEHNR and FQNEAQ (reference sequence). Between the trimmed V and J ends, which lost 5 bases and 3 bases, there was a span of 14 bases. In DNA form, the CDR3 reads TGTGCCAGCAGCCTTCCTCCCCCAGTCTACGAGCAGTACTTC. Translation: CASSLPPPVYEQYF.

The chain carries TRBV7-8 and TRBJ1-5; D remains ambiguous. Trimming shortened V by 4 bases and J by 0 bases, and 16 bases separated the two germline ends. Germline CDR1 reads SGHVS; CDR2 reads FQNEAQ. The CDR3 has 17 residues. The CDR3 protein is CASSSWTGKYSNQPQHF. The CDR3 nucleotides are TGTGCCAGCAGCTCCTGGACGGGTAAATATAGCAATCAGCCCCAGCATTTT.

The chain combines TRBV5-8 with TRBJ2-3; 13 nucleotides match TRBD2. Per germline, CDR1 SGHTS and CDR2 YDEGEE. This CDR3 has 15 residues. Trimming cost V 3 bases and J 7 bases; bases outside gene matches: 5. The CDR3 loop is CASSSLGLAGNTQYF. The CDR3 DNA reads TGTGCCAGCAGCTCTCTGGGACTAGCGGGAAATACGCAGTATTTT.

The rearrangement joins TRBV5-1 to TRBJ2-3; 7 positions agree with TRBD1. With V trimmed by 5 bases and J by 2 bases, 14 bases remained unmatched. The germline gives CDR1 SGHRS, CDR2 YFSETQ. There are 17 residues in the CDR3. This chain's CDR3 is CASSSNRQGVSTDTQYF. As DNA, the CDR3 is TGCGCCAGCAGTTCCAATCGACAGGGTGTATCCACAGATACGCAGTATTTT. Filled out from reference TRBV5-1 and TRBJ2-3, the complete variable domain reads KAGVTQTPRYLIKTRGQQVTLSCSPISGHRSVSWYQQTPGQGLQFLFEYFSETQRNKGNFPGRFSGRQFSNSRSEMNVSTLELGDSALYLCASSSNRQGVSTDTQYFGPGTRLTVL.

V and J are TRBV2 and TRBJ2-3; 7 bases align to TRBD2. The CDR3 runs 13 residues. From germline, CDR1 is SNHLY and CDR2 FYNNEI. V dropped 8 bases and J dropped 1; count of bases not matched to a gene: 3. The CDR3 region is CASVAGGTDTQYF. The CDR3 DNA follows: TGTGCCAGCGTGGCGGGAGGCACAGATACGCAGTATTTT.

V and J are TRBV27 and TRBJ2-7; no definite D call. CDR1 is MNHEY, CDR2 SMNVEV, per germline (reference sequence). The CDR3 covers 13 residues. V was trimmed by 2 bases and J by 3 bases, leaving 8 bases between them. The CDR3 DNA is TGTGCCAGCAGTTTAGCGAGAGGCTACGAGCAGTACTTC. This sequence encodes CASSLARGYEQYF.

The DNA for the CDR3 is TGTGCCAGCAGCGTAGGGGACAGCCATAATTCACCCCTCCACTTT. Translation gives CASSVGDSHNSPLHF. The chain couples TRBV9 to TRBJ1-6; 7 bases are a match to TRBD1. The V and J ends lost 0 bases and 5 bases, in that order; junction bases with no gene match: 2. This CDR3 contains 15 residues. Germline V gives CDR1 SGDLS, CDR2 YYNGEE.

The rearrangement links TRBV7-9 to TRBJ2-3; 9 bases agree with TRBD2. The ends lost 10 bases at V and 7 bases at J; junction bases unmatched: 12. The CDR3 length is 14 residues. Germline CDR1 and CDR2: SEHNR and FQNEAQ (reference sequence). The CDR3 region has the DNA TGTGCCATCCTTTGGGCTAGCGGGACGAATACGCAGTATTTT. Protein product: CAILWASGTNTQYF.

CDR3 coding DNA: TGCGCCAGCAGTTGGACAGGGCCAGGGCCCCAGCATTTT. This encodes CASSWTGPGPQHF. This chain links TRBV10-2 with TRBJ1-5; 8 nucleotides line up with TRBD1. The germline gives CDR1 WSHSY, CDR2 SAAADI. This CDR3 is built from 13 residues. The trim removed 5 bases at V and 9 bases at J, leaving 6 bases unmatched.

The V and J genes are TRBV27 and TRBJ2-7; tentatively, D is TRBD2 (5 bases). Germline V gene data show CDR1 as MNHEY and CDR2 as SMNVEV (reference sequence). V was pared by 6 bases and J by 4 bases, with 22 bases between. This CDR3 contains 16 residues. Written as DNA, the CDR3 is TGTGCCAGCAGCCGCGGAAATGGACTGCTTGGGTACGAGCAGTACTTC. It specifies CASSRGNGLLGYEQYF.

V is TRBV27 and J is TRBJ1-6; TRBD1 might be the D (5 bases). The V end lost 2 bases, the J end lost 10 bases, and 12 bases lay between the germline ends. Germline CDR1 MNHEY, CDR2 SMNVEV (reference sequence). The CDR3 length is 14 residues. CDR3 protein: CASSLAGYLSPLHF. The CDR3 DNA follows: TGTGCCAGCAGTTTAGCAGGGTACTTATCACCCCTCCACTTT.

This clone was seen once. This sequence joins TRBV14 and TRBJ2-2; D may correspond to TRBD1 or TRBD2 (6 bases each). This CDR3 comprises 20 residues. In germline, CDR1 is SGHDN, CDR2 FVKESK. Trimming cost V 4 bases and J 1 base, with 25 bases left between them. The CDR3 here is CASSRWLGGHTGGNTGELFF. The CDR3 bases are TGTGCCAGCAGCCGCTGGCTGGGGGGCCACACCGGGGGGAACACCGGGGAGCTGTTTTTT.

The chain links TRBV27 to TRBJ2-7; D may correspond to TRBD1 or TRBD2 (5 bases each). Germline assignment: CDR1 MNHEY and CDR2 SMNVEV (reference sequence). V shed 4 bases and J shed 2 bases, with 12 bases lying between them. This CDR3 has 14 amino acids. DNA for the CDR3: TGTGCCAGCAGTTGGGGGATGAAGACCTACGAGCAGTACTTC. Translated, it gives CASSWGMKTYEQYF.

The CDR3 reads CASSQDTMQGTQYF. DNA for the CDR3: TGCGCCAGCAGCCAAGATACTATGCAGGGTACGCAGTATTTT. The chain links TRBV4-1 to TRBJ2-3, with a weak D call TRBD1 (5 bases). CDR3 length equals 14 residues. In germline, CDR1 is MGHRA, CDR2 YSYEKL. V lost 0 bases and J lost 8, with 12 bases in between.

This clone was recorded only once. The CDR3 DNA reads as TGTGCCAGCAGTTCCTCCGAAGCGGGAGATAAAAGAGACGAGCAGTACTTC. This translates into CASSSSEAGDKRDEQYF. The chain combines TRBV27 with TRBJ2-7; 8 nucleotides align to TRBD2. The germline V gene encodes CDR1 MNHEY and CDR2 SMNVEV (reference sequence). Trimming took 4 bases from V and 5 from J; bases not matched to a gene: 16. This CDR3 has 17 amino acids.

This chain uses TRBV14 with TRBJ2-7; a possible D gene is TRBD2 (6 bases). The CDR3 consists of 16 residues. CDR1 and CDR2 from the germline V gene are SGHDN and FVKESK. V lost 1 base and J 4 bases, leaving 17 bases between the germline ends. This chain's CDR3 is CASSQGTKALWYEQYF. In DNA form, the CDR3 reads TGTGCCAGCAGCCAAGGGACTAAAGCTCTTTGGTACGAGCAGTACTTC.

The chain carries TRBV7-2 and TRBJ2-7, with no clear D. CDR1 SGHTA and CDR2 FQGNSA come from the germline V gene. CDR3 length equals 12 residues. V was cut by 4 bases and J by 7 bases, with 11 bases left in between. The CDR3 DNA sequence: TGTGCCAGCAGCTCATTAAAGTGGGAGCAGTACTTC. Its protein is CASSSLKWEQYF.

The chain joins TRBV28 to TRBJ2-3, with TRBD2 identical over 9 bases. The CDR3 extends over 16 amino acids. The V gene's germline CDR1 is MDHEN and CDR2 SYDVKM. Trimming cost V 6 bases and J 4 bases; bases outside gene matches: 11. The CDR3 here is CASRDTSGFLPDTQYF. The CDR3 DNA reads as TGTGCCAGCAGGGATACTAGCGGGTTCCTCCCAGATACGCAGTATTTT.